These 9 T cell receptor beta chains share one sample of origin, sequenced in a study of blood T cell repertoires in COVID-19. Method: immunoSEQ multiplex PCR; TCRdb's copy keeps in-frame clones and lacks some. Found here are 70,000 to 95,000 clones, more than 85% of them singletons; the top ten hold roughly 14%. The sequenced sample consisted of peripheral blood. These receptors all stem from a man aged 70-80 years with active or convalescent COVID-19.

This sequence joins TRBV7-2 and TRBJ2-1; 7 bases are shared with TRBD1. V dropped 0 bases and J dropped 7; count of bases not matched to a gene: 0. Germline V gene sequence: CDR1 SGHTA, CDR2 FQGNSA. The CDR3 loop spans 13 amino acids. CDR3 protein: CASSLARGNEQFF. The CDR3 DNA sequence: TGTGCCAGCAGCTTAGCCAGGGGGAATGAGCAGTTCTTC.

The CDR3 loop is CASSLARGVESTF. The CDR3 DNA reads TGTGCCAGCAGCTTAGCCAGGGGGGTGGAGAGTACCTTC. The V gene is TRBV7-9, the J gene TRBJ1-2, with 7 bases fitting TRBD1. The CDR3 is 13 amino acids. J gave up 14 bases and V 0 bases, and 9 bases lay outside the gene matches. Looked up from germline, CDR1 is SEHNR and CDR2 is FQNEAQ (reference sequence).

CDR3 DNA sequence: TGTGCCAGTAGTAGGGGCAGGGCGGGACCGACTGAAGCTTTCTTT. This encodes CASSRGRAGPTEAFF. This chain uses TRBV19 with TRBJ1-1, with D perhaps matching TRBD1 (5 bases). In germline, CDR1 is LNHDA, CDR2 SQIVND (reference sequence). The ends were cut back, 4 bases at V and 5 bases at J, with 17 bases in the middle. CDR3 length: 15 residues.

V usage is TRBV7-2 and J usage is TRBJ2-7, with TRBD2 identical over 11 bases. The CDR3 covers 15 residues. CDR1 and CDR2 (germline): SGHTA, FQGNSA. V shed 3 bases and J 6 bases; nucleotides not matched to a gene: 7. In DNA, the CDR3 is TGTGCCAGCAGCTTCCTAGCGGGAGGTTACAGCGAGCAGTACTTC. As protein: CASSFLAGGYSEQYF. Filled out from reference TRBV7-2 and TRBJ2-7, the complete variable domain reads GAGVSQSPSNKVTEKGKDVELRCDPISGHTALYWYRQSLGQGLEFLIYFQGNSAPDKSGLPSDRFSAERTGGSVSTLTIQRTQQEDSAVYLCASSFLAGGYSEQYFGPGTRLTVT.

This rearrangement joins TRBV2 to TRBJ2-7; TRBD1 agrees at 7 bases. Germline CDR1 is SNHLY and CDR2 is FYNNEI. The length of the CDR3 is 14 residues. V shed 7 bases, J shed 2 bases, and the junction held 8 bases outside the gene matches. The CDR3 spells CASKGDRITYEQYF. The CDR3 coding sequence is TGTGCCAGCAAAGGGGACAGAATAACCTACGAGCAGTACTTC.

The rearrangement uses TRBV2 and TRBJ1-2; D not certain. This CDR3 comprises 14 residues. V lost 0 bases to trimming and J lost 8 bases, with 13 bases between them. Germline loops: CDR1 SNHLY, CDR2 FYNNEI. The CDR3 region has the DNA TGTGCCAGCAGTGAAGCGCTTCAGCGTGCGGGCTACACCTTC. Its translation is CASSEALQRAGYTF.

The chain is built from TRBV30 and TRBJ1-6, with TRBD1 matching over 8 bases. CDR1 and CDR2 from the germline V gene are GTSNPN and SVGIG (reference sequence). This CDR3 is 16 amino acids long. With 4 bases clipped from V and 0 bases from J, the junction kept 5 bases outside the gene matches. The chain's CDR3 is CAWNRDRNSYNSPLHF. In DNA, the CDR3 is TGTGCCTGGAATCGGGACAGGAACTCCTATAATTCACCCCTCCACTTT.

The V and J genes are TRBV27 and TRBJ1-2, with D possibly matching TRBD1 (5 bases). Germline V gene data show CDR1 as MNHEY and CDR2 as SMNVEV (reference sequence). The CDR3 runs 13 residues. The V end was cut by 3 bases, the J end by 6 bases, with 11 bases between. The CDR3 loop is CASSLGGSDGYTF. The CDR3 nucleotides are TGTGCCAGCAGTTTGGGGGGAAGTGATGGCTACACCTTC.

The chain joins TRBV10-3 to TRBJ2-7; D perhaps matches TRBD1 (6 bases). Per germline, CDR1 ENHRY and CDR2 SYGVKD. Trimming removed 2 bases at V and 6 bases at J, with 11 bases between. This CDR3 contains 13 residues. CDR3 residues: CAISETGWAEQYF. The CDR3 nucleotides are TGTGCCATCAGTGAGACAGGGTGGGCCGAGCAGTACTTC.